This TCR beta chain was obtained from a study of cytomegalovirus exposure and HLA in healthy donors. Trimming cost V 2 bases and J 5 bases, with 6 bases left between them. This CDR3 is 12 amino acids long. The germline CDR1 and CDR2 sequences are PRHDT and FYEKMQ (reference sequence). This clone came up a few times. The PCR made use of 60 Vbeta and 13 Jbeta primers. Clones were sequenced by immunoSEQ multiplex PCR, and TCRdb holds only the in-frame ones, with some missing. The top ten hold about 2.6% of the sample, which has around 120,000 clones, about three quarters seen once. Sequencing used PBMCs. The chain is built from TRBV13 and TRBJ1-1; no definite D call. This TCR derives from a woman in her forties in good health and CMV-seropositive. The CDR3, as DNA: TGTGCCAGCAGCTTACGCAGAACTGAAGCTTTCTTT. Its translation: CASSLRRTEAFF. Using reference TRBV13 and TRBJ1-1 for the parts outside the CDR3, the full variable domain is AAGVIQSPRHLIKEKRETATLKCYPIPRHDTVYWYQQGPGQDPQFLISFYEKMQSDKGSIPDRFSAQQFSDYHSELNMSSLELGDSALYFCASSLRRTEAFFGQGTRLTVV.